The 26 T cell receptor beta chains below come from one sample, sequenced in a study of tissue T cells after allogeneic stem cell transplantation. Time point noted: mouse harvest day 14 after allogeneic transplant. Mouse grafts combined 10^7 T-cell-depleted bone marrow cells with 10^6 splenic CD5+ T cells. Assay used: immunoSEQ multiplex PCR; TCRdb lists only in-frame clones, some missing. The sample lists some 3,000 clones; roughly 53% were seen once. Sequences were obtained from gut tissue. The receptor set was obtained from a female BALB/c mouse given C57BL/6 T cells with graft-versus-host disease after an allogeneic hematopoietic cell transplant.

This clone was recorded a few times. The gene symbols are mouse symbols. The sequenced part of the CDR3 DNA is TGTGCCAGCAAAAGACTGGGGGGGCTTGAACAGTAC. Translated, it gives CASKRLGGLEQY. The whole CDR3 sequence reads CASKRLGGLEQYF. The rearrangement joins TRBV19 to TRBJ2-7, with 12 bases aligning to TRBD2. The read terminates 1 residue ahead of where the CDR3 ends, so the germline J gene completes it. Germline CDR1 FNHDT, CDR2 SITEND (reference sequence). CDR3 length equals 13 residues. V trimming: 6 bases; J trimming: 6 bases; junction bases outside the gene matches: 4.

Concerning this clone: Germline and genes: mouse. The observed sequence ends 1 residue before the CDR3 terminus, with the missing tail filled in from the germline J gene. The rearrangement links TRBV26 to TRBJ1-2; TRBD1 might be the D (5 bases). CDR3 length equals 14 residues. Germline assignment: CDR1 KGHPV and CDR2 FQNQEV (reference sequence). The germline V and J ends were trimmed by 1 base and 4 bases, with 10 bases remaining between them. The CDR3 is CASSLLQEGSDYTF. CDR3 DNA, as far as it was read: TGTGCCAGCAGTCTGTTACAGGAAGGCTCCGACTACACC.

Worth noting for this clone: Mouse names are used for the genes. The DNA ends 1 residue before the CDR3 does, and the rest of the CDR3 is filled in from the germline J gene. Other DNA sequences from this sample encode an identical CDR3 as well. The V gene is TRBV26, the J gene TRBJ2-5; D gene uncertain. The length of the CDR3 is 14 residues. The germline CDR1 and CDR2 sequences are KGHPV and FQNQEV (reference sequence). Between the trimmed V and J ends, which lost 0 bases and 0 bases, there was a span of 4 bases. CDR3 in amino acids: CASSLSGNQDTQYF. CDR3 bases read: TGTGCCAGCAGTCTGTCTGGAAACCAAGACACCCAGTAC.

Note on this clone: The gene names here belong to mouse. The CDR3 end falls 1 residue outside the read, so it is completed with the germline J gene. This chain uses TRBV12-2 with TRBJ1-6; possibly TRBD1 for D (6 bases). TRBJ1-6 falls under the ORF class, with uncertain function. The CDR3 contains 15 residues. The germline V gene has CDR1 SGHLS and CDR2 HYDKME. V was clipped by 2 bases and J by 0 bases, with 7 bases between them. CDR3 DNA, as far as it was read: TGTGCCAGCTCTCAGGACAGTTCCTATAATTCGCCCCTCTAC. Translating it yields CASSQDSSYNSPLY. The CDR3, in full, reads CASSQDSSYNSPLYF.

As regards this clone: Gene labels here are mouse ones. Read sequence stops 1 residue before the CDR3 end, and the germline J gene provides the missing end. The chain links TRBV1 to TRBJ1-1; TRBD1 matches at 8 bases. V trimming: 4 bases; J trimming: 0 bases; junction bases outside the gene matches: 1. This CDR3 has 14 amino acids. Germline CDR1 is NSQYPW and CDR2 is LRSPGD (reference sequence). Partial CDR3 DNA: TGCACCTGCAGTGGGGGACAGGCAAACACAGAAGTCTTC. Translation: CTCSGGQANTEVF. The whole CDR3 protein is CTCSGGQANTEVFF.

Comments on this clone: Gene names and germline refer to mouse. The CDR3 here is CTCSSRQVNTGQLYF. The CDR3 DNA, read in part, is TGCACCTGCAGTTCCAGACAGGTAAACACCGGGCAGCTCTAC. The chain carries TRBV1 and TRBJ2-2; D possibly corresponds to TRBD1 (6 bases). The read ends 1 residue early relative to the CDR3; the germline J gene fills the gap. The length of the CDR3 is 15 residues. The ends were cut back, 5 bases at V and 1 base at J, with 11 bases in the middle. CDR1 and CDR2 from the germline V gene are NSQYPW and LRSPGD (reference sequence).

Note on this clone: Germline and genes here are mouse. The read terminates 1 residue before the CDR3 end, so the remaining end is supplied by the germline J gene. The V call is TRBV26, the J call TRBJ2-3, with a weak D call TRBD2 (6 bases). The CDR3 has 14 residues. The ends were cut back, 8 bases at V and 0 bases at J, with 12 bases in the middle. Germline V CDR1 and CDR2: KGHPV, FQNQEV (reference sequence). CDR3 DNA (partial): TGTGCCAGCTCCACTGGGTCTAGTGCAGAAACGCTGTAT. Protein: CASSTGSSAETLY. The whole CDR3 reads CASSTGSSAETLYF.

This clone counts as large. Gene names are the mouse ones. The read terminates 1 residue before the CDR3 end, so the remaining end is supplied by the germline J gene. The J gene is TRBJ2-7, the V gene TRBV13-1; 7 positions agree with TRBD1. This CDR3 has 14 amino acids. Germline CDR1 reads NSHNY; CDR2 reads SYGAGN. J was trimmed by 0 bases and V by 0 bases; bases with no gene match: 0. CDR3 DNA, as far as it was read: TGTGCCAGCAGTGATGACAGGGGCTCCTATGAACAGTAC. Its protein is CASSDDRGSYEQY. The full CDR3 protein is CASSDDRGSYEQYF.

Details on this clone: Gene labels here are mouse ones. The missing CDR3 end, 1 residue past where the read stops, is filled in from the germline J gene. The rearrangement links TRBV1 to TRBJ1-6; possibly TRBD1 for D (6 bases). TRBJ1-6 is noted as an ORF with a role that remains uncertain. The CDR3 sequence is 14 residues long. Germline values: CDR1 NSQYPW, CDR2 LRSPGD (reference sequence). V was cut by 3 bases and J by 7 bases, with 10 bases left in between. The chain's CDR3 is CTCSARDKNSPLYF. The CDR3 DNA, read in part, is TGCACCTGCAGTGCCCGGGACAAAAATTCGCCCCTCTAC.

This clone is labeled large. Germline and genes here are mouse. The read terminates 1 residue before the CDR3 end, so the remaining end is supplied by the germline J gene. V and J are TRBV4 and TRBJ2-4, with D possibly TRBD2 on 6 matching bases. The CDR3 length is 13 residues. The ends were cut back, 8 bases at V and 0 bases at J, with 9 bases in the middle. From germline, CDR1 is LGHDT and CDR2 YNNKQL (reference sequence). The covered CDR3 bases are TGTGCCAGCCTCACTGGGAGTCAAAACACCTTGTAC. Protein: CASLTGSQNTLY. The full CDR3 protein reads CASLTGSQNTLYF. Filled out from reference TRBV4 and TRBJ2-4, the complete variable domain reads ETAVFQTPNYHVTQVGNEVSFNCKQTLGHDTMYWYKQDSKKLLKIMFSYNNKQLIVNETVPRRFSPQSSDKAHLNLRIKSVEPEDSAVYLCASLTGSQNTLYFGAGTRLSVL.

As concerns this clone: Genes and germline come from the mouse. The read terminates 1 residue ahead of where the CDR3 ends, so the germline J gene completes it. J is TRBJ2-5 and V is TRBV16; D unclear. The germline V and J ends were trimmed by 0 bases and 0 bases, with 4 bases remaining between them. Germline V lookup: CDR1 SGHSA, CDR2 FRNQAP. The length of the CDR3 is 14 residues. CDR3 residues: CASSLEGNQDTQYF. Partial CDR3 DNA: TGTGCAAGCAGCTTAGAGGGGAACCAAGACACCCAGTAC.

For this clone: Gene names are the mouse ones. The CDR3 end falls 1 residue outside the read, so it is completed with the germline J gene. V is TRBV26 and J is TRBJ2-4; no reliable D call. V was pared by 5 bases and J by 0 bases, with 6 bases between. The CDR3 spans 13 residues. Germline CDR1 KGHPV, CDR2 FQNQEV (reference sequence). CDR3 DNA (partial): TGTGCCAGCAGTACAGCTAGTCAAAACACCTTGTAC. Amino acid sequence: CASSTASQNTLY. The complete CDR3 reads CASSTASQNTLYF.

This clone occurred once. Here the gene names and germline are mouse. The read stops 1 residue short of the end of the CDR3; the missing end is completed from the germline J gene. This chain links TRBV31 with TRBJ2-1; no reliable D call. Germline V gene data show CDR1 as GKSSPN and CDR2 as SITVG. This CDR3 contains 13 residues. V dropped 0 bases and J dropped 0 bases, with 3 bases sitting between them. CDR3 loop: CAWSLDNYAEQFF. CDR3 bases read: TGTGCCTGGAGTCTAGATAACTATGCTGAGCAGTTC. Looking up the rest from reference TRBV31 and TRBJ2-1 gives the full variable domain: AQTIHQWPVAEIKAVGSPLSLGCTIKGKSSPNLYWYWQATGGTLQQLFYSITVGQVESVVQLNLSASRPKDDQFILSTEKLLLSHSGFYLCAWSLDNYAEQFFGPGTRLTVL.

This clone has only a few counts. These gene names are mouse names. The CDR3 end lies 1 residue beyond the end of the read and is filled in from the germline J gene. The rearrangement joins TRBV26 to TRBJ2-5; 9 bases match TRBD2. This CDR3 region has 14 residues. Germline CDR1 is KGHPV and CDR2 is FQNQEV (reference sequence). V shed 7 bases, J shed 0 bases, and the junction held 2 bases outside the gene matches. CDR3 region: CASTWGGNQDTQYF. CDR3 DNA (partial): TGTGCCAGCACCTGGGGGGGTAACCAAGACACCCAGTAC. The variable domain in full, with the rest retrieved from reference TRBV26 and TRBJ2-5, is NSKVIQTPRYLVKGQGQKAKMRCIPEKGHPVVFWYQQNKNNEFKFLINFQNQEVLQQIDMTEKRFSAECPSNSPCSLEIQSSEAGDSALYLCASTWGGNQDTQYFGPGTRLLVL.

In the case of this clone: Gene and germline names: mouse. CDR3 sequence reads: CASSQDSYNSPLYF. The part of the CDR3 DNA that was read is TGTGCCAGCAGTCAGGACAGCTATAATTCGCCCCTCTAC. V and J are TRBV26 and TRBJ1-6; perhaps TRBD1 as D (6 bases). The observed sequence ends 1 residue before the CDR3 terminus, with the missing tail filled in from the germline J gene. TRBJ1-6 is given ORF status, its function remaining uncertain. The CDR3 sequence is 14 residues long. V lost 4 bases and J lost 3, with 7 bases in between. Germline assignment: CDR1 KGHPV and CDR2 FQNQEV (reference sequence).

About this clone: Gene names and germline match the mouse. The read terminates 1 residue before the CDR3 end, so the remaining end is supplied by the germline J gene. This chain connects TRBV26 to TRBJ2-5; 8 bases are a match to TRBD2. This CDR3 contains 13 residues. The germline V gene encodes CDR1 KGHPV and CDR2 FQNQEV (reference sequence). V lost 3 bases and J lost 5; bases outside the gene matches: 1. The chain's CDR3 is CASSLLGGDTQYF. CDR3 DNA (partial): TGTGCCAGCAGTCTTCTGGGGGGAGACACCCAGTAC.

About this clone: Gene labels here are mouse ones. The read ends 1 residue before the CDR3 terminus; that terminus is restored from the germline J gene. Other DNA variants within this sample encode the same CDR3. The chain uses TRBV26 and TRBJ2-5, with 10 positions matching TRBD1. This CDR3 has 15 residues. V lost 0 bases to trimming and J lost 5 bases; unmatched junction nucleotides: 2. Germline CDR1 reads KGHPV; CDR2 reads FQNQEV (reference sequence). Here the CDR3 reads CASSLSTGGRDTQYF. The sequenced CDR3 bases are TGTGCCAGCAGTCTGTCGACAGGGGGCCGAGACACCCAGTAC.

On this clone itself: The listed genes are named as in mouse. The read stops 1 residue short of the end of the CDR3; the missing end is completed from the germline J gene. This rearrangement joins TRBV13-1 to TRBJ1-1; D not certain. This CDR3 is built from 11 residues. The V end was cut by 2 bases, the J end by 2 bases, with 1 base between. Looked up from germline, CDR1 is NSHNY and CDR2 is SYGAGN. The CDR3 DNA, read in part, is TGTGCCAGCAGTGACAACACAGAAGTCTTC. This codes for CASSDNTEVF. The entire CDR3 sequence reads CASSDNTEVFF.

A word on this clone: Gene names are the mouse ones. The observed sequence ends 1 residue before the CDR3 terminus, with the missing tail filled in from the germline J gene. This chain connects TRBV5 to TRBJ1-2, with 9 bases aligning to TRBD1. The CDR3 is made up of 14 amino acids. Germline V lookup: CDR1 LGHNA, CDR2 YNLKQL (reference sequence). The J segment lost 2 bases and the V segment lost 4 bases, leaving 2 bases of the junction unmatched. CDR3 region: CASSPGQGNSDYTF. Partial CDR3 DNA: TGTGCCAGCAGCCCCGGACAGGGGAACTCCGACTACACC.

Worth noting for this clone: Genes here carry mouse names. The read stops 1 residue short of the end of the CDR3; the missing end is completed from the germline J gene. This chain uses TRBV23 with TRBJ1-4. Germline CDR1 KGHTA, CDR2 FQNQQP. The CDR3 has 15 residues. The DNA read from the CDR3 is TGCTCCAGCAGTCAAATGGCAATTTCCAACGAAAGATTATTT. As protein: CSSSQMAISNERLF. The CDR3 as a whole reads CSSSQMAISNERLFF.

On this clone: One end of the junction varies from germline; a read error may be responsible. Gene names follow the mouse nomenclature. With the read ending 1 residue before the CDR3 end, the germline J gene is used to fill in that end. The J gene is TRBJ1-5, the V gene TRBV4; no clear D gene. In germline, CDR1 is LGHDT, CDR2 YNNKQL (reference sequence). The CDR3 spans 13 residues. The CDR3 region is CARSSTVTQAPLF. The sequenced part of the CDR3 DNA is TGTGCCCGCAGCTCAACAGTCACCCAGGCTCCGCTT.

A note on this clone: Here the gene names and germline are mouse. The CDR3 goes on 1 residue after the read ends, and that part is filled in from the germline J gene. The chain carries TRBV26 and TRBJ1-3; D remains ambiguous. Trimming left V 4 bases short and J 0 bases short, with 7 bases between. From germline, CDR1 is KGHPV and CDR2 FQNQEV (reference sequence). The CDR3 length is 14 residues. The CDR3 loop is CASSRGNSGNTLYF. Incomplete CDR3 DNA: TGTGCCAGCAGTCGCGGGAATTCTGGAAATACGCTCTAT.

Relative to its sample, this clone is large. Gene names refer to mouse genes. With the read ending 1 residue before the CDR3 end, the germline J gene is used to fill in that end. This chain links TRBV16 with TRBJ2-7; TRBD1 aligns across 7 bases. Germline V gives CDR1 SGHSA, CDR2 FRNQAP. The CDR3 runs to 14 residues. Trimming took 1 base from V and 3 from J; bases not matched to a gene: 3. The sequenced CDR3 bases are TGTGCAAGCAGCTTAGCTTCAGGGGGCTATGAACAGTAC. Its translation: CASSLASGGYEQY. The full-length CDR3 reads as CASSLASGGYEQYF.

This clone was seen only a few times. Gene names and germline refer to mouse. The read terminates 1 residue before the CDR3 end, so the remaining end is supplied by the germline J gene. V usage is TRBV23 and J usage is TRBJ2-7; TRBD1, the table's D call, was not compared with the DNA. CDR1 is KGHTA and CDR2 is FQNQQP in the germline V gene. The CDR3 is 13 residues long. CDR3 sequence reads: CSSSPGTGYEQYF. The part of the CDR3 DNA that was read is TGCTCCAGCAGTCCCGGGACAGGCTATGAACAGTAC. The whole variable domain, remainder taken from reference TRBV23 and TRBJ2-7, is DAAVTQKPRYLIKMKGQEAEMKCIPEKGHTAVFWYQQKQSKELKFLIYFQNQQPLDQIDMVKERFSAVCPSSSLCSLGIRTCEAEDSALYLCSSSPGTGYEQYFGPGTRLTVL.

This clone was recorded a few times. The gene symbols are mouse symbols. The read stops 1 residue short of the end of the CDR3; the missing end is completed from the germline J gene. The chain couples TRBV13-2 to TRBJ2-7; the D gene could be TRBD1 or TRBD2 (7 bases each). With 1 base removed from V and 7 bases from J, the gap between germline ends came to 9 bases. Germline V lookup: CDR1 NNHNN, CDR2 SYGAGS (reference sequence). This CDR3 region has 12 residues. CDR3 DNA, as far as it was read: TGTGCCAGCGGTGATCAGGGGGGGGAACAGTAC. It translates to CASGDQGGEQY. The CDR3 in its entirety is CASGDQGGEQYF.

Note on this clone: Gene and germline names: mouse. The read is 1 residue too short to cover the CDR3 end, so that end is filled in from the germline J gene. The rearrangement links TRBV15 to TRBJ2-7, with a tentative D call TRBD2 (6 bases). V lost 0 bases and J lost 7, with 13 bases in between. The CDR3 covers 14 residues. Germline assignment: CDR1 SGHND and CDR2 FRSKSL. CDR3 amino acids: CASSLALGQKEQYF. The sequenced part of the CDR3 DNA is TGTGCCAGCAGTTTAGCGCTGGGGCAAAAGGAACAGTAC.